The T cell receptor (beta chain) under discussion was sequenced for a study of blood T cells in healthy people across ages. Combining a sample-barcoded 5' primer with a J-beta primer mix, a second PCR ran for about 6 to 11 cycles. Each CDR3 protein gets one entry after TCRdb re-called the 5' RACE reads with MiXCR. Of 550,000 to 750,000 distinct CDR3 sequences in the sample, under 25% were seen once. Only a few counts were recorded for this clonotype. Peripheral blood samples of around 9.5 milliliters were drawn from each donor. Per sample, extraction of total RNA gave at least 5 micrograms in every case. The specimen sequenced was blood. The origin of this receptor is an older man in good health.

CDR3 DNA: TGTGCCAGCAGCTTTGGGGCCTCAAGGGCCGAGCAGTACTTC. Its translation: CASSFGASRAEQYF. This sequence joins TRBV5-5 and TRBJ2-7; perhaps TRBD1 as D (5 bases). Per germline, CDR1 SGHKS and CDR2 YYEKEE (reference sequence). The V and J ends lost 2 bases and 6 bases respectively, with 15 bases between them. The CDR3 covers 14 residues.